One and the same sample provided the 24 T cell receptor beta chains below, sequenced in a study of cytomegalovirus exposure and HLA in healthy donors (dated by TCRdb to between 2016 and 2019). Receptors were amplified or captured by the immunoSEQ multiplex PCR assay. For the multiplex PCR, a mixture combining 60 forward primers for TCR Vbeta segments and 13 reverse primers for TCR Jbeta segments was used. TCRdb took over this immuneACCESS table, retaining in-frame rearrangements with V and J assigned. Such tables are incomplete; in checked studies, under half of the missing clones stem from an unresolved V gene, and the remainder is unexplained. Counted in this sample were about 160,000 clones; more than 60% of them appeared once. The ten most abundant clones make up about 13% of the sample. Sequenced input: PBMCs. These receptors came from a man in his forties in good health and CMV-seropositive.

This CDR3 is CASSIGGQGDEKLFF. DNA for the CDR3: TGTGCCAGCAGCATCGGGGGACAGGGTGATGAAAAACTGTTTTTT. The rearrangement uses TRBV28 and TRBJ1-4; 9 bases line up with TRBD1. The junction had 8 bases not matched to a gene; V was cut back by 6 bases and J by 6 bases. This CDR3 is built from 15 residues. CDR1 and CDR2 from the germline V gene are MDHEN and SYDVKM.

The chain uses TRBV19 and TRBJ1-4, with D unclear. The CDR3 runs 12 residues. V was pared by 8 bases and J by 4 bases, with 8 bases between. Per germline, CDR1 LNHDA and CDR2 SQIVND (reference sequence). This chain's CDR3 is CASVSGNEKLFF. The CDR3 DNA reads TGTGCCAGTGTCTCGGGTAATGAAAAACTGTTTTTT.

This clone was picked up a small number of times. The CDR3 region is CASSQARGVEQFF. The CDR3 nucleotides read TGTGCCAGCAGCCAAGCCCGGGGGGTTGAGCAGTTCTTC. The chain combines TRBV4-2 with TRBJ2-1; TRBD2 aligns across 7 bases. CDR1 is LGHNA, CDR2 YNFKEQ, per germline. The CDR3 covers 13 residues. Trimming took 1 base from V and 9 from J; bases not matched to a gene: 3.

The CDR3 region has the DNA TGTGCCAGCAGTACCCTGGGACAGGGAAAGACCCAGTACTTC. Translated, it gives CASSTLGQGKTQYF. V and J are TRBV28 and TRBJ2-5; TRBD1 aligns across 9 bases. Germline CDR1 and CDR2: MDHEN and SYDVKM. The CDR3 totals 14 residues. The V and J ends lost 5 bases and 6 bases, in that order; junction bases with no gene match: 7. Variable domain in full (rest from reference TRBV28 and TRBJ2-5): DVKVTQSSRYLVKRTGEKVFLECVQDMDHENMFWYRQDPGLGLRLIYFSYDVKMKEKGDIPEGYSVSREKKERFSLILESASTNQTSMYLCASSTLGQGKTQYFGPGTRLLVL.

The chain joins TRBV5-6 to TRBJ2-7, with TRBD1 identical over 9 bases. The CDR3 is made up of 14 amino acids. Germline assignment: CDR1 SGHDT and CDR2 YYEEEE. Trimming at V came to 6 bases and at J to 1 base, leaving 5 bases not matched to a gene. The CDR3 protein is CASTGTGMSYEQYF. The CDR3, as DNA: TGTGCCAGCACTGGGACAGGGATGTCCTACGAGCAGTACTTC.

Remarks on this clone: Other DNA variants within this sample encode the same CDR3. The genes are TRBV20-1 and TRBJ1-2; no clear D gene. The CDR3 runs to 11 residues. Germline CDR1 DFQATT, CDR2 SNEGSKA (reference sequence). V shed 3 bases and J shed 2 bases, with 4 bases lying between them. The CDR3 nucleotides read TGCAGTGCTAGCGGGAACTATGGCTACACCTTC. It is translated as CSASGNYGYTF.

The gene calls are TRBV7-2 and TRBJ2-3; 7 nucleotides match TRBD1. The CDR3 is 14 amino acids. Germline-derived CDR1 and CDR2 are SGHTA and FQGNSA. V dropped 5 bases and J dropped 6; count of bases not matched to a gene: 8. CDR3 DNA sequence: TGTGCCAGCAGCCGGGACAGATCACAGGATACGCAGTATTTT. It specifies CASSRDRSQDTQYF.

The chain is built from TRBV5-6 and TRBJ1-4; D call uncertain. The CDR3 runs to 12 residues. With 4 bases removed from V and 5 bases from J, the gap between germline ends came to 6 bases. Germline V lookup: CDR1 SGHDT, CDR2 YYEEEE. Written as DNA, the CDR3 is TGTGCCAGCAGCGGGAGAAATGAAAAACTGTTTTTT. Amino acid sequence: CASSGRNEKLFF.

DNA for the CDR3: TGTGCCAGCCGAAAAAAAGTCGGGAAAAATGAAAAACTGTTTTTT. Residues: CASRKKVGKNEKLFF. V is TRBV19 and J is TRBJ1-4; D not certain. The V end was cut by 9 bases, the J end by 5 bases, with 19 bases between. Germline V lookup: CDR1 LNHDA, CDR2 SQIVND (reference sequence). This CDR3 is built from 15 residues. Full variable domain (rest looked up from reference TRBV19 and TRBJ1-4): DGGITQSPKYLFRKEGQNVTLSCEQNLNHDAMYWYRQDPGQGLRLIYYSQIVNDFQKGDIAEGYSVSREKKESFPLTVTSAQKNPTAFYLCASRKKVGKNEKLFFGSGTQLSVL.

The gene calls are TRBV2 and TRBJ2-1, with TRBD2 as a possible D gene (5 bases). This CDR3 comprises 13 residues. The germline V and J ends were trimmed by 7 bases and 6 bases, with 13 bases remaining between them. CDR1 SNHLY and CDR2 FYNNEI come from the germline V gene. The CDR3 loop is CASTMSGGNEQFF. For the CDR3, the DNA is TGTGCCAGCACCATGTCCGGAGGCAATGAGCAGTTCTTC.

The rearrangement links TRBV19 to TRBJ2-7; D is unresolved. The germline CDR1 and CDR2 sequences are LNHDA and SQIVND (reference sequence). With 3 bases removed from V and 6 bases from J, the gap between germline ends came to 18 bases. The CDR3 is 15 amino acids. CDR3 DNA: TGTGCCAGTAGTATGTGGGCAGAATTGGGCTCCGAGCAGTACTTC. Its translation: CASSMWAELGSEQYF.

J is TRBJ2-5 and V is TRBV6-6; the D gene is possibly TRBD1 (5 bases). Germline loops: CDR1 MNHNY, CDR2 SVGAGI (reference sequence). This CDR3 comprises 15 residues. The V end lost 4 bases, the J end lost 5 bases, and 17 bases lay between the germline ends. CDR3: CASSSEIGVGETQYF. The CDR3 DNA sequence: TGTGCCAGCAGTTCTGAGATAGGGGTTGGGGAGACCCAGTACTTC.

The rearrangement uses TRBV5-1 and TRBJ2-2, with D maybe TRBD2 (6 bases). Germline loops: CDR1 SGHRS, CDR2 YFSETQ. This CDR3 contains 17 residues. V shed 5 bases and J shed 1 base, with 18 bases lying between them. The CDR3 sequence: CASSRALATLNTGELFF. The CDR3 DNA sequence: TGCGCCAGCAGTAGAGCCCTAGCGACGCTGAACACCGGGGAGCTGTTTTTT. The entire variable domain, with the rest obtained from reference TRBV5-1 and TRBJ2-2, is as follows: KAGVTQTPRYLIKTRGQQVTLSCSPISGHRSVSWYQQTPGQGLQFLFEYFSETQRNKGNFPGRFSGRQFSNSRSEMNVSTLELGDSALYLCASSRALATLNTGELFFGEGSRLTVL.

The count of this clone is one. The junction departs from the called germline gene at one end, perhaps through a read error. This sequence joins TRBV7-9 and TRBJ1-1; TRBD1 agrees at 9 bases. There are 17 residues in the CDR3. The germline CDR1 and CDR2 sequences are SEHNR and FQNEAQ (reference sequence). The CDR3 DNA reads TGTTCCAGCAGCTTATTTGACAGGGGGTGGTTGAACACTGAAGCTTTCTTT. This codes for CSSSLFDRGWLNTEAFF.

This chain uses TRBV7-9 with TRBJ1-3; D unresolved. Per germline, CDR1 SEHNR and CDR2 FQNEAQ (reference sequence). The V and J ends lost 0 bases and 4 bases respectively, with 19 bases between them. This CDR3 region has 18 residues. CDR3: CASSLAPVGANSGNTIYF. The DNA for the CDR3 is TGTGCCAGCAGCTTAGCGCCTGTCGGTGCGAATTCAGGAAACACCATATATTTT.

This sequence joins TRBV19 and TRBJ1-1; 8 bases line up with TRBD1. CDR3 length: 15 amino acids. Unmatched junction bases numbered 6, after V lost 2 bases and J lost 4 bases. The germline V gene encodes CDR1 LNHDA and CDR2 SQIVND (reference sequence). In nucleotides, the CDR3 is TGTGCCAGTAGTATAACGTCCGGACAGGGCACTGAAGCTTTCTTT. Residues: CASSITSGQGTEAFF.

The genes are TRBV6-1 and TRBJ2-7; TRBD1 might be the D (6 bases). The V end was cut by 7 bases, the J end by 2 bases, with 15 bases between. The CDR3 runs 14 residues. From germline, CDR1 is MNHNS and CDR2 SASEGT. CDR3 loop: CASTPTRDTYEQYF. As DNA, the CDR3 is TGTGCCAGCACCCCAACCCGGGACACCTACGAGCAGTACTTC.

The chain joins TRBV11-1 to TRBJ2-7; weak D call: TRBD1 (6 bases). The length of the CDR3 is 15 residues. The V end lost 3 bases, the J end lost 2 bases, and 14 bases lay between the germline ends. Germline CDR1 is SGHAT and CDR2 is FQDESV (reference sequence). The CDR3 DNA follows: TGTGCCAGCAGCTTGATGGCAGGGGCCCCCTACGAGCAGTACTTC. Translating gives CASSLMAGAPYEQYF.

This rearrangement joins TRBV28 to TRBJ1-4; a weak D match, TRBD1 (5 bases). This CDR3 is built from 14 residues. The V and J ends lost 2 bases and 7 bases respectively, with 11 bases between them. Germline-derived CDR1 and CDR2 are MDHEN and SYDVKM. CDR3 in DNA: TGTGCCAGCAGTTTAACGGGGGAGGTTGAAAAACTGTTTTTT. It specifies CASSLTGEVEKLFF.

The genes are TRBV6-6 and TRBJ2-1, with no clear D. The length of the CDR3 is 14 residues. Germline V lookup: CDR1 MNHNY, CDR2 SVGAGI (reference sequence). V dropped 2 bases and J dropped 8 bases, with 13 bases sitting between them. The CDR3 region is CASSYLTSSDEQFF. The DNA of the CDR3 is TGTGCCAGCAGTTACCTCACATCTAGTGATGAGCAGTTCTTC.

CDR3 nucleotides: TGTGCCAGCAGAGAGAGGGACAGGATTAACTATGGCTACACCTTC. Encoded protein: CASRERDRINYGYTF. V and J are TRBV6-5 and TRBJ1-2; 8 bases are a match to TRBD1. J was trimmed by 1 base and V by 6 bases; bases with no gene match: 7. This CDR3 region has 15 residues. Germline V gene lookup returns CDR1 MNHEY and CDR2 SVGAGI.

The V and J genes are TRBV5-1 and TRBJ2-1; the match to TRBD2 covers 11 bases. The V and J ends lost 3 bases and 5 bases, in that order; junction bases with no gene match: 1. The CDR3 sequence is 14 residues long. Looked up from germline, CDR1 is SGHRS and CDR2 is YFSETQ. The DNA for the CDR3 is TGCGCCAGCAGCTGGGGACTAGCGGACAATGAGCAGTTCTTC. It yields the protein CASSWGLADNEQFF.

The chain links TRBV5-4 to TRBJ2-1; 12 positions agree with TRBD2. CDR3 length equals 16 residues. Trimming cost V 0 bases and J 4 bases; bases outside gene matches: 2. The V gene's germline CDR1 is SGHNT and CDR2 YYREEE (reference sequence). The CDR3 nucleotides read TGTGCCAGCAGCTTGGAGGGGACTAGCGGGTACAATGAGCAGTTCTTC. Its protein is CASSLEGTSGYNEQFF.

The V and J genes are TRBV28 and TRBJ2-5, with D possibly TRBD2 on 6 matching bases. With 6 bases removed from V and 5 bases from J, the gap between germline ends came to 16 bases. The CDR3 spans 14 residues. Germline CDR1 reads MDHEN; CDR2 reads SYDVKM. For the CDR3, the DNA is TGTGCCAGCAGCACCCGGGGGTTGGGTGAGACCCAGTACTTC. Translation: CASSTRGLGETQYF.